The 11 T cell receptor beta chains given below trace back to one sample, sequenced in a study of shared clonotypes between healthy human individuals. Here immunoSEQ multiplex PCR was the method, and the copy in TCRdb shows in-frame clones only, minus some. The data show about 1.1 million clones, around three quarters seen once. Material: memory CD4+ T cells from PBMCs. Described subset: CD45RA-negative fraction. All receptors come from a man younger than 35 in good health. Some clones in this sample may be carry-over from other donors' samples.

The rearrangement uses TRBV28 and TRBJ2-2, with D maybe TRBD2 (6 bases). The V end was cut by 6 bases, the J end by 0 bases, with 14 bases between. CDR3 length equals 16 residues. CDR1 is MDHEN and CDR2 is SYDVKM in the germline V gene. In DNA form, the CDR3 reads TGTGCCAGCAGGCCCACCGGGGGAGCGAACACCGGGGAGCTGTTTTTT. This translates into CASRPTGGANTGELFF.

CDR3 DNA sequence: TGTGCCAGCACGGAGAACACCGGGGAGCTGTTTTTT. Translating it yields CASTENTGELFF. The chain is built from TRBV2 and TRBJ2-2; no reliable D call. Germline CDR1 and CDR2: SNHLY and FYNNEI. Trimming took off 7 bases at V and 1 base at J, with 4 bases between the two ends. This CDR3 is built from 12 residues.

V and J are TRBV19 and TRBJ2-5, with 7 bases identical to TRBD1. The germline V gene encodes CDR1 LNHDA and CDR2 SQIVND (reference sequence). Unmatched junction bases numbered 4, after V lost 2 bases and J lost 4 bases. CDR3 length equals 14 residues. Written as DNA, the CDR3 is TGTGCCAGTAGTATACGAAGGGGGCGAGAGACCCAGTACTTC. Protein product: CASSIRRGRETQYF.

The chain joins TRBV5-4 to TRBJ2-5, with 12 nucleotides matching TRBD1. In germline, CDR1 is SGHNT, CDR2 YYREEE (reference sequence). CDR3 length: 16 residues. Trimming took 4 bases from V and 5 from J; bases not matched to a gene: 9. The CDR3 DNA reads as TGTGCCAGCAGCCCGAGTGGGACAGGGGGCGGGGAGACCCAGTACTTC. It is translated as CASSPSGTGGGETQYF.

Notes on this clone: A much larger clone lies one base from this, so it may be a read error. Other DNA sequences in the sample encode the same CDR3. CDR3 sequence reads: CASSQDHQLAGGGTQYF. CDR3 DNA sequence: TGCGCCAGCAGCCAAGATCATCAACTAGCGGGAGGAGGTACGCAGTATTTT. This chain joins TRBV4-1 and TRBJ2-3, with 12 bases that match TRBD2. This CDR3 spans 17 amino acids. CDR1 is MGHRA and CDR2 is YSYEKL in the germline V gene. V shed 0 bases, J shed 8 bases, and the junction held 9 bases outside the gene matches.

V is TRBV28 and J is TRBJ2-7; TRBD2 matches at 14 bases. This CDR3 has 12 amino acids. The J segment lost 10 bases and the V segment lost 6 bases, leaving 2 bases of the junction unmatched. Per the germline V gene, CDR1 is MDHEN and CDR2 is SYDVKM. The CDR3 DNA sequence: TGTGCCAGCAGCGGGACTAGCGGGAGCCAGTACTTC. Residues: CASSGTSGSQYF. The full variable domain, in which reference TRBV28 and TRBJ2-7 provide the parts outside the CDR3, is DVKVTQSSRYLVKRTGEKVFLECVQDMDHENMFWYRQDPGLGLRLIYFSYDVKMKEKGDIPEGYSVSREKKERFSLILESASTNQTSMYLCASSGTSGSQYFGPGTRLTVT.

This clone was detected only a few times. The chain is built from TRBV7-7 and TRBJ2-3; 7 bases line up with TRBD2. Germline lookup yields CDR1 SSHAT and CDR2 FNYEAQ (reference sequence). J gave up 5 bases and V 1 base, and 3 bases lay outside the gene matches. The CDR3 sequence is 14 residues long. CDR3 sequence reads: CASSLGPGGDTQYF. CDR3 DNA sequence: TGTGCCAGCAGCTTAGGGCCGGGGGGAGATACGCAGTATTTT.

The chain employs TRBV29-1 and TRBJ1-2, with D uncertain. This CDR3 region has 12 residues. Germline lookup yields CDR1 SQVTM and CDR2 ANQGSEA. V lost 7 bases and J lost 13, with 22 bases in between. CDR3 in amino acids: CSAASPGRRVTF. In nucleotides, the CDR3 is TGCAGCGCCGCGTCACCTGGTAGGCGAGTCACCTTC.

This sequence joins TRBV4-1 and TRBJ2-7; 9 bases match TRBD2. The V gene's germline CDR1 is MGHRA and CDR2 YSYEKL. V lost 8 bases and J lost 1; bases outside the gene matches: 6. The CDR3 extends over 14 amino acids. The CDR3 sequence is CASRRLAVSYEQYF. In DNA form, the CDR3 reads TGCGCCAGCCGCCGACTAGCGGTTTCCTACGAGCAGTACTTC.

This sequence joins TRBV7-2 and TRBJ1-2, with 7 positions matching TRBD1. Trimming took 1 base from V and 7 from J; bases not matched to a gene: 9. Germline CDR1 is SGHTA and CDR2 is FQGNSA. The CDR3 runs 15 residues. DNA of the CDR3: TGTGCCAGCAGCTTAGATCTCGGAGGGGGCGGTGGCTACACCTTC. Translation gives CASSLDLGGGGGYTF. Variable domain in full (rest from reference TRBV7-2 and TRBJ1-2): GAGVSQSPSNKVTEKGKDVELRCDPISGHTALYWYRQSLGQGLEFLIYFQGNSAPDKSGLPSDRFSAERTGGSVSTLTIQRTQQEDSAVYLCASSLDLGGGGGYTFGSGTRLTVV.

The chain couples TRBV25-1 to TRBJ2-3; D gene ambiguous. Per the germline V gene, CDR1 is MGHDK and CDR2 is SYGVNS. CDR3 length equals 16 residues. The germline V and J ends were trimmed by 5 bases and 6 bases, with 21 bases remaining between them. CDR3 in amino acids: CASSIRIRRRRDTQYF. The CDR3 DNA reads as TGTGCCAGCAGTATCCGGATCCGACGGCGAAGGGATACGCAGTATTTT.